This TCR beta chain comes out of a study of T cell repertoires in cytomegalovirus infection. About the study: Epitope selection comprised recently identified HLA-C-restricted CMV epitopes and well-studied HLA-B-restricted CMV epitopes. Evidence of both CMV infection and a matching HLA type came from public TCR beta signatures.

Germline V gives CDR1 MNHNS, CDR2 SASEGT. The length of the CDR3 is 13 residues. The V end was cut by 1 base, the J end by 18 bases, with 16 bases between. Study-level points and caveats: Carriage of CMV together with the relevant HLA was identifiable through cumulative public TCR beta family frequency. HLA-C-restricted CMV clonotypes gave the most frequent clonotype in two of eight donors.

TCRdb recomputed calls from the reads with MiXCR, one row per CDR3 protein. Of 700,000 to 950,000 distinct CDR3 sequences detected, approximately 32% appear once; the ten largest clones hold around 11%. As concerns this clonotype: Antigen: not known.

The chain links TRBV6-1 to TRBJ2-6; the D gene is possibly TRBD2 (6 bases). This material consisted of cultured CD8+ T cells from PBMCs, taken from culture after CMV antigen stimulation. This sequence originates from a human donor in good health (CMV status not recorded). Some clones in this sample may be carry-over from other donors' samples. For the CDR3, the DNA is TGTGCCAGCAGTGAAGGAGGGAGGACAATCCCGACTTTC. Translating it yields CASSEGGRTIPTF.